A single sample is the source of the 7 T cell receptor beta chains below, sequenced in a study of blood T cells in healthy people across ages (dated by TCRdb to about 2015). The library was built by means of 5' RACE. The sample was run on an Illumina HiSeq 2500. A second PCR of roughly 7 to 11 cycles was performed with a sample-barcoded 5' primer and a J-beta primer mix. TCRdb reprocessing: public reads trimmed at Q25 with fastp, clones called with MiXCR, in-frame beta chains kept. Each record represents a unique CDR3 protein, reported with the most common genes and DNA among its rows. The sample profile shows about 930,000 distinct CDR3 sequences; around 29% of them were found once. Of the sample, about a tenth falls within the top ten clones. The sample was also linked to a second study, of T cells of mothers and their children.

Sample: blood. The source is a woman aged 35 to 49 in good health.

This chain joins TRBV24-1 and TRBJ2-6, with D unresolved. This CDR3 is 16 amino acids long. Trimming stripped 5 bases from V and 0 bases from J, with 10 bases between. Per germline, CDR1 KGHDR and CDR2 SFDVKD. Here the CDR3 reads CATSAGSISGANVLTF. The CDR3 DNA reads as TGTGCCACCAGTGCCGGGTCCATCTCTGGGGCCAACGTCCTGACTTTC.

The chain combines TRBV24-1 with TRBJ2-5, with D perhaps TRBD1 (7 bases). Germline loops: CDR1 KGHDR, CDR2 SFDVKD. V was trimmed by 6 bases and J by 5 bases, leaving 15 bases between them. This CDR3 has 14 amino acids. Here the CDR3 DNA reads TGTGCCACCAGTATCTCTGCAGGGGGGGAGACCCAGTACTTC. This translates into CATSISAGGETQYF.

On this clonotype itself: One junction end disagrees with the germline gene, perhaps due to a read error. This rearrangement joins TRBV27 to TRBJ2-1, with D perhaps matching TRBD1 or TRBD2 (5 bases each). Germline V CDR1 and CDR2: MNHEY, SMNVEV (reference sequence). This CDR3 is 12 amino acids long. The CDR3 bases are TGTGCCAGCACCGAACGGCGAGGGGAGCGGTTCTTC. Protein sequence: CASTERRGERFF.

This clonotype came up many times. The chain has TRBV6-4 and TRBJ2-1; 13 bases are shared with TRBD2. Trimming at V came to 5 bases and at J to 7 bases, leaving 5 bases not matched to a gene. Germline V gene lookup returns CDR1 MRHNA and CDR2 SNTAGT. This CDR3 region has 15 residues. CDR3 residues: CASSKLAGGLNEQFF. In DNA, the CDR3 is TGTGCCAGCAGTAAACTAGCGGGGGGGCTGAATGAGCAGTTCTTC.

This clonotype was counted many times. The genes are TRBV7-9 and TRBJ2-1; 7 positions match TRBD1. The germline V gene encodes CDR1 SEHNR and CDR2 FQNEAQ (reference sequence). With V trimmed by 6 bases and J by 8 bases, 4 bases remained unmatched. CDR3 length: 12 residues. CDR3 DNA: TGTGCCAGCAGTATCACAGGGGATGAGCAGTTCTTC. Residues: CASSITGDEQFF.

The chain employs TRBV12-3 or TRBV12-4 and TRBJ2-3, with 7 bases aligning to TRBD2. V trimming: 1 base; J trimming: 6 bases; junction bases outside the gene matches: 4. The CDR3 is made up of 14 amino acids. Here the CDR3 reads CASSLVLAEDTQYF. As DNA, the CDR3 is TGTGCCAGCAGTTTAGTGCTAGCGGAGGATACGCAGTATTTT.

The V gene is TRBV20-1, the J gene TRBJ2-5; D is undetermined. Deletions cut 0 bases from V and 5 bases from J, with 13 bases between. The germline V gene has CDR1 DFQATT and CDR2 SNEGSKA (reference sequence). This CDR3 spans 14 amino acids. CDR3 sequence (DNA): TGCAGTGCTAGAGATTCAACAGTGGGGGAGACCCAGTACTTC. Residues: CSARDSTVGETQYF.